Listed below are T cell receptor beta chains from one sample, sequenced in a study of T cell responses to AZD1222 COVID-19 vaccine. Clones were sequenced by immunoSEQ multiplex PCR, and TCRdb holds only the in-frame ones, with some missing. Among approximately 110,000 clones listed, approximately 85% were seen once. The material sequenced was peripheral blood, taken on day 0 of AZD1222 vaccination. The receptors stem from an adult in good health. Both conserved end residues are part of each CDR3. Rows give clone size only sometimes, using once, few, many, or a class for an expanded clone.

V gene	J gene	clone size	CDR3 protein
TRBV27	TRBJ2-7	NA	CASSLSVASGGAPYEQYF
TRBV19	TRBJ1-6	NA	CASSPAPGSGSPLHF
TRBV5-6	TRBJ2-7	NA	CASSWGQTYEQYF
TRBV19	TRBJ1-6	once	CASNEQVLYNSPLHF
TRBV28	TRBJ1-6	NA	CASNVNRSPLHF
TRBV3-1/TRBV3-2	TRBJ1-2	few	CASSQGHGYTF
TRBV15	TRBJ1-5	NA	CATSSFNQPQHF
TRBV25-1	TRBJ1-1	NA	CASSDHSINTEAFF
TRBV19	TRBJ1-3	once	CASSLWRWDGNTIYF
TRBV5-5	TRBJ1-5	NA	CASNLDRYSNQPQHF
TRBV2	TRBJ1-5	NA	CASSVSPGDPIMPQHF
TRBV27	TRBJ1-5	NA	CASSFRELQPQHF
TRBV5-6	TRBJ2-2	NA	CASTPGSTGELFF
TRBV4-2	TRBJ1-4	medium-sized	CASSQSIQADNEKLFF
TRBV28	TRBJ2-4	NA	CASSFRASQNIQYF
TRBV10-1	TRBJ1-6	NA	CASSEMLGPLSPLHF
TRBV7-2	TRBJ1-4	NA	CASSPLQGAEKLFF
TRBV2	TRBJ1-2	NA	CASIYLDTLKDYTF
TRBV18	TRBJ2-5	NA	CASSRETGYGQETQYF
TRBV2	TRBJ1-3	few	CASTNRVSSGNTIYF
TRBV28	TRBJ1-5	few	CASSLVGSYSNQPQHF
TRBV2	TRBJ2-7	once	CASRKGASMREGPYEQYF
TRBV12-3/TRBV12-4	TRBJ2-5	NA	CASEFPYF
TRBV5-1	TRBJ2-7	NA	CASSLAISGEQYF
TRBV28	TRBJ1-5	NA	CASSSTKQGGQPQHF
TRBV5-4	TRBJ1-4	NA	CASSPTGGSEKLFF
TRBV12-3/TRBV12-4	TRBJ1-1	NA	CASSQGVAEAFF
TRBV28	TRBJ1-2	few	CASSFFWGGTNYGYTF
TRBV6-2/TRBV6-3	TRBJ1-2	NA	CASSTEAGGYGYTF
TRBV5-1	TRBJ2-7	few	CASSLGGGPSYEQYF
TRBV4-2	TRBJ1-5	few	CASSQEVSNQPQHF
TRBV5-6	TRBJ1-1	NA	CASSPGGIQNTEAFF
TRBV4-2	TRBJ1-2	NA	CASSQDRGYGYGYTF